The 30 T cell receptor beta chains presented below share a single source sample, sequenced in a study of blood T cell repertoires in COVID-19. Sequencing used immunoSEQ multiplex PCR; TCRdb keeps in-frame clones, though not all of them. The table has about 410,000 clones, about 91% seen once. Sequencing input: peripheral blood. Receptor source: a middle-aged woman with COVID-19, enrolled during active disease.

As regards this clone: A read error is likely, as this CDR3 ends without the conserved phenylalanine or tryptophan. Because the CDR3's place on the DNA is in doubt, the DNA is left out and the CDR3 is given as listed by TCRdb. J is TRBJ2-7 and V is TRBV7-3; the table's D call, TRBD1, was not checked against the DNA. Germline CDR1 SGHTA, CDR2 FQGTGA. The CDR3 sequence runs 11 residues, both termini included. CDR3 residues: CASTPSQAWGP.

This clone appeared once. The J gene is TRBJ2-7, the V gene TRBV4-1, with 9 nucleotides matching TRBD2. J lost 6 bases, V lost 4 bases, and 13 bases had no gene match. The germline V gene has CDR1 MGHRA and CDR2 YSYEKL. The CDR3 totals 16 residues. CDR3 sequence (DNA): TGCGCCAGCAGCCGGGCCGTAGCGGGGGTACTCCTCGAGCAGTACTTC. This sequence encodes CASSRAVAGVLLEQYF.

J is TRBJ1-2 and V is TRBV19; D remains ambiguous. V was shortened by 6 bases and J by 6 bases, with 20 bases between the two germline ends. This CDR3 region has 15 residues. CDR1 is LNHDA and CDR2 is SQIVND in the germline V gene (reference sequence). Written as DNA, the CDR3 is TGTGCCAGTAGAATTAGCCTCGGACTCAGCCATGGCTACACCTTC. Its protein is CASRISLGLSHGYTF.

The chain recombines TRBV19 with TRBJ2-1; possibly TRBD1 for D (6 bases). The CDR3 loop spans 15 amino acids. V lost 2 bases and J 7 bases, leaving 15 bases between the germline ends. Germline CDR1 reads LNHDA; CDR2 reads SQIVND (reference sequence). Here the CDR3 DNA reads TGTGCCAGTAGTATATCGGCAGGGGCCACTAATGAGCAGTTCTTC. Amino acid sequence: CASSISAGATNEQFF.

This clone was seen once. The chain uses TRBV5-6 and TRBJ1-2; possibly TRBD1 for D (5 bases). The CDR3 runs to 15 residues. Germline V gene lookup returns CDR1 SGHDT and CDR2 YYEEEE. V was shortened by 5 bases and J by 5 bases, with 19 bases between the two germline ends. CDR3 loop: CASRRRVGTAYGYTF. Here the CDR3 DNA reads TGTGCCAGCAGGCGGCGGGTGGGGACTGCTTATGGCTACACCTTC.

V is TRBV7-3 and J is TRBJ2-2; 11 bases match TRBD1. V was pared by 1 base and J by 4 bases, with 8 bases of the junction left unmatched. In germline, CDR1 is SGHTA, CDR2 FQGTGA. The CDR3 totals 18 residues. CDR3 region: CASSLIHRTGGGTGELFF. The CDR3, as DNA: TGTGCCAGCAGCTTAATACACCGGACAGGGGGCGGCACCGGGGAGCTGTTTTTT.

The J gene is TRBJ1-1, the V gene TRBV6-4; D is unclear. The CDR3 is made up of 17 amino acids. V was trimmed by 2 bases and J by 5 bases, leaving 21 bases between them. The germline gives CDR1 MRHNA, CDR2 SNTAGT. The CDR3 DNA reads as TGTGCCAGCAGTGACCCTCGGATTAAAGGGAGAAAAACTGAAGCTTTCTTT. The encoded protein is CASSDPRIKGRKTEAFF.

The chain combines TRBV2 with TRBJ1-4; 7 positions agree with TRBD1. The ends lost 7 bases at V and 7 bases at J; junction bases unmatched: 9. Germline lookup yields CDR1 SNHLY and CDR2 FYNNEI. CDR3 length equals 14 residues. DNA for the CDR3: TGTGCCAGCACCGTACAGGGGATTTTTGAAAAACTGTTTTTT. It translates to CASTVQGIFEKLFF. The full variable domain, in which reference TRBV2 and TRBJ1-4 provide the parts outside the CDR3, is EPEVTQTPSHQVTQMGQEVILRCVPISNHLYFYWYRQILGQKVEFLVSFYNNEISEKSEIFDDQFSVERPDGSNFTLKIRSTKLEDSAMYFCASTVQGIFEKLFFGSGTQLSVL.

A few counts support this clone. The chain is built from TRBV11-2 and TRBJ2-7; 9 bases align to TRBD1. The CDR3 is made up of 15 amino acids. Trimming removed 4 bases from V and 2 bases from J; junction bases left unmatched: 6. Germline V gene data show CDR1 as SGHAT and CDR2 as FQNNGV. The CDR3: CASSYGQGMPYEQYF. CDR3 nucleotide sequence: TGTGCCAGCAGCTACGGACAGGGGATGCCCTACGAGCAGTACTTC.

CDR3 residues: CASTDDRAGANVLTF. CDR3 bases: TGTGCCAGCACCGATGACAGGGCTGGGGCCAACGTCCTGACTTTC. V usage is TRBV7-3 and J usage is TRBJ2-6, with 7 bases identical to TRBD1. There are 15 residues in the CDR3. With V trimmed by 7 bases and J by 2 bases, 5 bases remained unmatched. Germline loops: CDR1 SGHTA, CDR2 FQGTGA.

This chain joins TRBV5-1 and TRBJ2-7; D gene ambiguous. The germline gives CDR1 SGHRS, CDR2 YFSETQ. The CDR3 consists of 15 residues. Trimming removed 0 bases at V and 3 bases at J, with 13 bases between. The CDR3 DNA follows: TGCGCCAGCAGCTTGGCCGTCGCACAGAACTACGAGCAGTACTTC. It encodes CASSLAVAQNYEQYF.

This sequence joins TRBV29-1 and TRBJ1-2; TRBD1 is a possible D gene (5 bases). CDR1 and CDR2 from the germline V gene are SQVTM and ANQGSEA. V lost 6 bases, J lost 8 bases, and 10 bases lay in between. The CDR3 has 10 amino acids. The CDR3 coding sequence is TGCAGCGTCGGAGGGGAGGGCTACACCTTC. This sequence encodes CSVGGEGYTF.

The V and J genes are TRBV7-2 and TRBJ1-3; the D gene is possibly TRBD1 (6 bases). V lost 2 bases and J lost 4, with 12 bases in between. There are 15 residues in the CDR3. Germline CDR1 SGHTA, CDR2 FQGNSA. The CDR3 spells CASSLSGTPGNTIYF. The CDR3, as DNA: TGTGCCAGCAGCTTAAGTGGGACACCGGGAAACACCATATATTTT.

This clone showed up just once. CDR3 DNA: TGTGCCAGTATTGGGGCTAGCAATCAGCCCCAGCATTTT. Its protein is CASIGASNQPQHF. The chain has TRBV19 and TRBJ1-5; possible D gene TRBD1, 5 bases. The CDR3 contains 13 residues. In germline, CDR1 is LNHDA, CDR2 SQIVND (reference sequence). The V and J ends lost 7 bases and 0 bases respectively, with 7 bases between them.

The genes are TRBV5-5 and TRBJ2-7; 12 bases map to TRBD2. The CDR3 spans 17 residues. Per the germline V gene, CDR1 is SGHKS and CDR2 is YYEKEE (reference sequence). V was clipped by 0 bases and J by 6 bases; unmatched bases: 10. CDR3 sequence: CASSLELAGGWALEQYF. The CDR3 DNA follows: TGTGCCAGCAGCTTGGAGCTAGCGGGAGGGTGGGCCCTCGAGCAGTACTTC.

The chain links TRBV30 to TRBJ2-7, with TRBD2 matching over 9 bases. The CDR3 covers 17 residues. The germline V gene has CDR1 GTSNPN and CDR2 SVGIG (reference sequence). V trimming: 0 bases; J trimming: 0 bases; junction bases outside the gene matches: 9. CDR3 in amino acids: CAWSVRASGTRSYEQYF. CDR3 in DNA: TGTGCCTGGAGTGTAAGGGCTAGCGGGACTCGCTCCTACGAGCAGTACTTC.

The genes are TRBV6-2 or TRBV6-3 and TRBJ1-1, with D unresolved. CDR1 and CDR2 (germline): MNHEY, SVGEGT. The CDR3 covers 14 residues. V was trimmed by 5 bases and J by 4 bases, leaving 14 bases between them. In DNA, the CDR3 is TGTGCCAGCAGTATTGACACCTATGCCACTGAAGCTTTCTTT. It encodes CASSIDTYATEAFF.

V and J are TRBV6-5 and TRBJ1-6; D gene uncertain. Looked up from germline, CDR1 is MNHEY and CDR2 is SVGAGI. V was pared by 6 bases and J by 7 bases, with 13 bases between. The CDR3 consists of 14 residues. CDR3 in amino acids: CASRSPGMNSPLHF. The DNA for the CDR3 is TGTGCCAGCAGGTCCCCGGGAATGAATTCACCCCTCCACTTT.

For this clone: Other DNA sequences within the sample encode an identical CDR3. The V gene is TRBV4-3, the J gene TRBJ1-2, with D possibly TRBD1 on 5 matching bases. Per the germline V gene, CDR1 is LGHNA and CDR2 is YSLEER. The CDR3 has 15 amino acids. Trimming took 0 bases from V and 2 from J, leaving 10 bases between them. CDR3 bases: TGCGCCAGCAGCCAAGATTTGGGGGGAAACTATGGCTACACCTTC. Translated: CASSQDLGGNYGYTF.

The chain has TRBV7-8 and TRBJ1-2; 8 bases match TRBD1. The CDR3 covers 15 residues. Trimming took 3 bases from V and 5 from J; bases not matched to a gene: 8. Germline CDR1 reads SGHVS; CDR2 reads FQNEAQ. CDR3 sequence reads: CASSLESTGGYGYTF. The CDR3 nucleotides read TGTGCCAGCAGCTTGGAGTCTACAGGGGGATATGGCTACACCTTC.

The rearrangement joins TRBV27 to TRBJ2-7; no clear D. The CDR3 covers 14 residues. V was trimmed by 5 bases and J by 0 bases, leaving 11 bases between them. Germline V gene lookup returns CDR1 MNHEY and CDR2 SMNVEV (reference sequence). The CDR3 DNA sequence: TGTGCCAGCAGTCCTCCTCCAGGCTCCTACGAGCAGTACTTC. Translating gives CASSPPPGSYEQYF.

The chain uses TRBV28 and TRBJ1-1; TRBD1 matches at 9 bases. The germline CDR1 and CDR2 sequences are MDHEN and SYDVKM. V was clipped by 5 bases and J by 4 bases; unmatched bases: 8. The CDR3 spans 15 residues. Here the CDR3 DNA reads TGTGCCAGCAGTGACACCGGGACAGGGTCCACTGAAGCTTTCTTT. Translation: CASSDTGTGSTEAFF.

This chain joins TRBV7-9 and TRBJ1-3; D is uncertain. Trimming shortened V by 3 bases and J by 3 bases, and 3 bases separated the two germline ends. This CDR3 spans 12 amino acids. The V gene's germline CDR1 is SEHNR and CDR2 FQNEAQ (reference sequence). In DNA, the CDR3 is TGTGCCAGCAGCTTTTATGGAAACACCATATATTTT. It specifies CASSFYGNTIYF.

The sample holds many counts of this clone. The CDR3 is CASGLGSRGRGSGNTIYF. Here the CDR3 DNA reads TGTGCTAGTGGTTTGGGATCTAGGGGCAGGGGCTCTGGAAACACCATATATTTT. The J gene is TRBJ1-3, the V gene TRBV12-5; possibly TRBD1 for D (6 bases). Germline assignment: CDR1 LGHNT and CDR2 FRNRAP. V was clipped by 1 base and J by 0 bases, with 16 bases between them. The CDR3 extends over 18 amino acids.

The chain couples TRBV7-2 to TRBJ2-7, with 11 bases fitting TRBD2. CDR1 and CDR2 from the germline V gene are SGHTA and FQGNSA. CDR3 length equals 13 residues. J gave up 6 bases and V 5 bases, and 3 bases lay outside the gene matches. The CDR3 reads CASSRLAGGEQYF. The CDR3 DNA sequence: TGTGCCAGCAGCAGGCTAGCGGGAGGCGAGCAGTACTTC.

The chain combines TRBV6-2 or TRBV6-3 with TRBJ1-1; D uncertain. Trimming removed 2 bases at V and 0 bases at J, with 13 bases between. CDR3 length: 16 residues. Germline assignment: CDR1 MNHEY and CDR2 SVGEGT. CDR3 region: CASSYLTKTVNTEAFF. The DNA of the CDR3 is TGTGCCAGCAGTTACCTAACCAAAACAGTGAACACTGAAGCTTTCTTT.

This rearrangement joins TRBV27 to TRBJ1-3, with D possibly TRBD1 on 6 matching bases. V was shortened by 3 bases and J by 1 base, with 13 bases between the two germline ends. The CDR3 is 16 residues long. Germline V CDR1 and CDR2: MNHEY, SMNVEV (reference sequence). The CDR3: CASSFGQPVSGNTIYF. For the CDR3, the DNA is TGTGCCAGCAGTTTTGGACAGCCTGTATCTGGAAACACCATATATTTT.

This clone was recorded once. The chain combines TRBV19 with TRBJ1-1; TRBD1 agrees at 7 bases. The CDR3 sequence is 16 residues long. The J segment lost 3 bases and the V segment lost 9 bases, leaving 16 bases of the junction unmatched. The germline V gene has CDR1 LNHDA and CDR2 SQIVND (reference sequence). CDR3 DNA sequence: TGTGCCAGCAGTTTGACAGGGCCTCCCCTGGACACTGAAGCTTTCTTT. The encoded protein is CASSLTGPPLDTEAFF. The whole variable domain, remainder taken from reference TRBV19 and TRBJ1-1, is DGGITQSPKYLFRKEGQNVTLSCEQNLNHDAMYWYRQDPGQGLRLIYYSQIVNDFQKGDIAEGYSVSREKKESFPLTVTSAQKNPTAFYLCASSLTGPPLDTEAFFGQGTRLTVV.

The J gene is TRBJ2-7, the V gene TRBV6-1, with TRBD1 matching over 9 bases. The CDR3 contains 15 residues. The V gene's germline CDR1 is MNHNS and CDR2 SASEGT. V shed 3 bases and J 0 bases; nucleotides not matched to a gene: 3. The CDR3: CASSDTGGLSYEQYF. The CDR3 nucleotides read TGTGCCAGCAGTGACACAGGGGGCCTCTCCTACGAGCAGTACTTC.

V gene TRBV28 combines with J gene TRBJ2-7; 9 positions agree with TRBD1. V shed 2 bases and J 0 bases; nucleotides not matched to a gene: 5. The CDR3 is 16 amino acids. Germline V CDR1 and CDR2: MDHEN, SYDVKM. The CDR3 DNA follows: TGTGCCAGCAGTTTAACCAGGGACAGGGTCTCCTACGAGCAGTACTTC. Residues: CASSLTRDRVSYEQYF.